This entry concerns a single T cell receptor beta chain. Its specificity is unknown. This entry belongs to a study of blood T cells in healthy people across ages. Study-level findings and limits: While age rose, TCR beta diversity per million T cells dropped in a roughly linear way.

V lost 3 bases, J lost 4 bases, and 6 bases stayed unmatched. The CDR3 runs 14 residues. Germline loops: CDR1 DFQATT, CDR2 SNEGSKA (reference sequence). Next came a second PCR, run for roughly 6 to 11 cycles, which used a sample-barcoded 5' primer along with a J-beta primer mix. TCRdb reprocessed the 5' RACE reads via MiXCR and lists one record per CDR3 protein. The sample has hundreds of thousands of distinct CDR3 sequences, 46% seen once; the top ten hold approximately 18%. Donor samples were obtained from healthy Caucasian individuals from Russia, aged 6 to 90. Specimen: blood. The receptor was isolated from a man aged 80 or over in good health. The chain joins TRBV20-1 to TRBJ2-1; 7 bases map to TRBD1. This CDR3 is CSASSKQGYNEQFF. The CDR3 region has the DNA TGCAGTGCTAGTTCAAAACAGGGGTACAATGAGCAGTTCTTC.